This T cell receptor (beta chain) was captured by sequencing in a study of radiation and T cells in renal cell carcinoma. Noted time point: baseline pretreatment blood. Stated treatment: 15 Gy SBRT to primary tumor, nephrectomy 4 weeks later. The germline V gene encodes CDR1 KGHSH and CDR2 LQKENI. V was shortened by 2 bases and J by 6 bases, with 17 bases between the two germline ends. CDR3 length equals 16 residues. Study results and limitations: In blood, top tumor clones expanded by 2 weeks, shrinking by 4.

Sequencing was performed with immunoSEQ multiplex PCR; in TCRdb, only in-frame clones are kept and a portion is missing. The data show approximately 63,000 clones, with more than 60% seen just once and 7.3% held by the top ten. This clone was observed once. Its target is not known. The receptor was derived from a man between 60 and 75 years old with renal cell carcinoma. The J gene is TRBJ1-5, the V gene TRBV18, with D possibly matching TRBD1 (5 bases). The sample consisted of blood, taken from a patient whose treatment included radiotherapy and nephrectomy. The CDR3 coding sequence is TGTGCCAGCTCACCAAGAGGGACCAGTGGGGTTCAGCCCCAGCATTTT. The encoded protein is CASSPRGTSGVQPQHF.